This TCR beta chain was profiled in a study of beta chain features in type 1 diabetes. Reverse transcribing all isolated RNA meant expressed TCRB transcripts were sequenced. Produced via immunoSEQ multiplex PCR; TCRdb's table is partial and in-frame only. The sample includes approximately 120,000 clones, approximately 37% of them seen just once. Germline CDR1 reads SQVTM; CDR2 reads ANQGSEA. CDR3 length: 14 amino acids. V dropped 7 bases and J dropped 0; count of bases not matched to a gene: 9. This TCR was sampled from a woman between 18 and 29 years old in good health. This rearrangement joins TRBV29-1 to TRBJ2-7; 7 positions match TRBD1. Sequencing was carried out using stem cell memory CD4+ T cells from blood. The CDR3 DNA follows: TGCAGCGCCCGAAGGGGGCCAGGCTCCTACGAGCAGTACTTC. As protein: CSARRGPGSYEQYF.